The 7 T cell receptor beta chains presented below share a single source sample, sequenced in a study of cytomegalovirus exposure and HLA in healthy donors. 60 Vbeta and 13 Jbeta primers were used in PCR. The table came from immunoSEQ multiplex PCR; TCRdb's copy has only in-frame clones and leaves some out. Seen here are about 120,000 clones, less than 85% observed once, and the top ten hold around 4%. The sample comprised PBMCs. Receptors were obtained from a middle-aged woman in good health and CMV-seronegative.

The genes are TRBV2 and TRBJ2-2, with 7 bases matching TRBD1. The germline V gene encodes CDR1 SNHLY and CDR2 FYNNEI. Trimming at V came to 6 bases and at J to 10 bases, leaving 11 bases not matched to a gene. The CDR3 is 14 amino acids. The CDR3 DNA follows: TGTGCCAGCAGGGAGACAGGGTCATCGGCGGAGCTGTTTTTT. Amino acid sequence: CASRETGSSAELFF. Filled out from reference TRBV2 and TRBJ2-2, the complete variable domain reads EPEVTQTPSHQVTQMGQEVILRCVPISNHLYFYWYRQILGQKVEFLVSFYNNEISEKSEIFDDQFSVERPDGSNFTLKIRSTKLEDSAMYFCASRETGSSAELFFGEGSRLTVL.

The genes are TRBV30 and TRBJ2-5, with 15 bases that match TRBD2. V shed 2 bases, J shed 5 bases, and the junction held 3 bases outside the gene matches. Germline CDR1 is GTSNPN and CDR2 is SVGIG (reference sequence). The CDR3 consists of 15 residues. In DNA, the CDR3 is TGTGCCTGGAGTACGGGACTAGCGGGAGGCGAGACCCAGTACTTC. This encodes CAWSTGLAGGETQYF.

The chain uses TRBV25-1 and TRBJ1-2; TRBD1 might be the D (6 bases). Germline CDR1 is MGHDK and CDR2 is SYGVNS. The V end lost 4 bases, the J end lost 3 bases, and 12 bases lay between the germline ends. The CDR3 sequence is 14 residues long. The CDR3 region is CASSGPTGDYGYTF. Written as DNA, the CDR3 is TGTGCCAGCAGTGGCCCGACAGGCGACTATGGCTACACCTTC.

This clone was counted a few times. J is TRBJ2-3 and V is TRBV6-4, with D perhaps TRBD2 (6 bases). CDR1 and CDR2 from the germline V gene are MRHNA and SNTAGT. V was trimmed by 8 bases and J by 4 bases, leaving 19 bases between them. This CDR3 is 15 amino acids long. In DNA, the CDR3 is TGTGCCAGCCCCGGACATCCGGGAGAAGCAGATACGCAGTATTTT. Its translation is CASPGHPGEADTQYF.

The chain uses TRBV7-8 and TRBJ1-5; maybe TRBD1 (5 bases). CDR1 is SGHVS, CDR2 FQNEAQ, per germline. V was clipped by 4 bases and J by 6 bases, with 13 bases between them. This CDR3 comprises 14 residues. The CDR3 reads CASSSSGIFQPQHF. In DNA form, the CDR3 reads TGTGCCAGCAGCTCCTCAGGGATATTTCAGCCCCAGCATTTT. The full variable domain, completed using reference TRBV7-8 and TRBJ1-5, is GAGVSQSPRYKVAKRGQDVALRCDPISGHVSLFWYQQALGQGPEFLTYFQNEAQLDKSGLPSDRFFAERPEGSVSTLKIQRTQQEDSAVYLCASSSSGIFQPQHFGDGTRLSIL.

This clone showed up just a few times. The chain has TRBV4-3 and TRBJ2-1, with TRBD2 matching 13 bases. Trimming cost V 1 base and J 12 bases; bases outside gene matches: 3. The CDR3 is 14 residues long. The germline V gene has CDR1 LGHNA and CDR2 YSLEER. The CDR3, as DNA: TGCGCCAGCAGCCAAGGGACTAGCGGGGGTGGGCAGTTCTTC. Translation gives CASSQGTSGGGQFF.

This CDR3 is CASSLGAAYNSPLHF. As DNA, the CDR3 is TGTGCCAGCAGTTTAGGGGCCGCCTATAATTCACCCCTCCACTTT. The chain has TRBV28 and TRBJ1-6; possible D gene TRBD1, 5 bases. Germline CDR1 MDHEN, CDR2 SYDVKM. Trimming took 2 bases from V and 2 from J, leaving 7 bases between them. The CDR3 sequence is 15 residues long.